This T cell receptor (beta chain) came from a study of OX40 agonist ivuxolimab in advanced cancers. With respect to the entire study: The costimulatory receptor OX40 (CD134) was targeted by ivuxolimab, a fully human IgG2 agonistic monoclonal antibody. Intravenous ivuxolimab was administered to patients every 2 weeks at six dose levels: 0.01, 0.1, 0.3, 1.5, 3 and 10 mg/kg. Among the approximately 50 dose-escalation patients, approximately 20 had hepatocellular carcinoma, around 15 melanoma, 9 renal cell carcinoma and 9 head and neck cancer. In the dose-escalation cohort, approximately 82% of patients were male, and the mean age was approximately 60 years, with a range of 23 to 79. Prior anti-PD-1, anti-PD-L1 or anti-CTLA-4 therapy was permitted, and 30% to 50% of dose-escalation patients had received checkpoint inhibitors. Partial responses occurred in three dose-escalation patients: two with cutaneous melanoma and one with hepatocellular carcinoma. The point of sequencing TCRbeta in the periphery was to test whether ivuxolimab changed TCR sequence diversity and drove clonal T-cell expansion. The paper describes the monotherapy dose-escalation part (N ≈ 49 patients) of the phase I trial of ivuxolimab. What the work shows at the level of the full study, not this receptor alone: In partial responders in the 0.1-3.0 mg/kg groups, normalized peripheral clonal expansion was found to be among the lowest, especially among CD8+ T cells. On average, CD8+ T cells showed more expanded clones than CD4+ T cells after ivuxolimab. Clonal expansion of both CD4+ and CD8+ blood T cells was observed from baseline to week 6 at doses 0.1 to 3.0 mg/kg. Low levels of normalized T-cell clonal expansion were also seen in some patients who did not respond. The antigen specificity of the clonally expanded peripheral T cells was not determined.

Genomic DNA was isolated from the sorted cells so that the TCRbeta CDR3 region could be sequenced. TCRbeta CDR3 regions were sequenced using the immunoSEQ Assay. The immuneACCESS repertoire file appears here via TCRdb, limited to in-frame rearrangements. These files lack a portion of the clones; in checked studies, under half of the deficit traces to unresolved V genes, and the cause of the others is not known. The table for this sample lists approximately 44,000 clones; more than 70% of them were counted only once. The ten largest clones represent 5.1% of the sample. Patients with autoimmune disease history or receiving systemic immunosuppression were excluded from the trial. In every dose cohort, peripheral blood was drawn for TCR sequencing at baseline, cycle 4 day 1, and cycle 7 day 1. The samples were drawn from a first-in-human, open-label, multicenter phase I dose-escalation trial of ivuxolimab. Adults with locally advanced or metastatic melanoma, renal cell, hepatocellular, or head and neck squamous cell carcinoma were enrolled in the trial. Before TCR sequencing, CD4+ T cells and CD8+ T cells were sorted from peripheral blood as separate populations.

Cut back by 4 bases and 4 bases, the V and J ends lie 13 bases apart. The CDR3 spans 15 residues, from the cysteine through the phenylalanine. Of the read, only the CDR3 DNA is kept; its 45 bases are in frame from base 1. Sequences ENHRY (CDR1) and SYGVKD (CDR2) are obtained from the germline V gene. As to this clone: Its antigen is not yet known. No much larger clone exists at a distance of one base, and base qualities are not known.

The chain was built from TRBV10-3 and TRBJ2-2, with the D segment identity uncertain. The sample consisted of CD4+ or CD8+ T cells sorted from blood, taken in a trial of the OX40 agonist ivuxolimab. The source of this sequence is an adult with an advanced solid tumor such as melanoma, head and neck, liver or kidney cancer. This receptor carries the CDR3 CAISGSIPGTGELFF. The DNA reads as follows: TGTGCCATCAGTGGCAGCATCCCCGGCACCGGGGAGCTGTTTTTT.